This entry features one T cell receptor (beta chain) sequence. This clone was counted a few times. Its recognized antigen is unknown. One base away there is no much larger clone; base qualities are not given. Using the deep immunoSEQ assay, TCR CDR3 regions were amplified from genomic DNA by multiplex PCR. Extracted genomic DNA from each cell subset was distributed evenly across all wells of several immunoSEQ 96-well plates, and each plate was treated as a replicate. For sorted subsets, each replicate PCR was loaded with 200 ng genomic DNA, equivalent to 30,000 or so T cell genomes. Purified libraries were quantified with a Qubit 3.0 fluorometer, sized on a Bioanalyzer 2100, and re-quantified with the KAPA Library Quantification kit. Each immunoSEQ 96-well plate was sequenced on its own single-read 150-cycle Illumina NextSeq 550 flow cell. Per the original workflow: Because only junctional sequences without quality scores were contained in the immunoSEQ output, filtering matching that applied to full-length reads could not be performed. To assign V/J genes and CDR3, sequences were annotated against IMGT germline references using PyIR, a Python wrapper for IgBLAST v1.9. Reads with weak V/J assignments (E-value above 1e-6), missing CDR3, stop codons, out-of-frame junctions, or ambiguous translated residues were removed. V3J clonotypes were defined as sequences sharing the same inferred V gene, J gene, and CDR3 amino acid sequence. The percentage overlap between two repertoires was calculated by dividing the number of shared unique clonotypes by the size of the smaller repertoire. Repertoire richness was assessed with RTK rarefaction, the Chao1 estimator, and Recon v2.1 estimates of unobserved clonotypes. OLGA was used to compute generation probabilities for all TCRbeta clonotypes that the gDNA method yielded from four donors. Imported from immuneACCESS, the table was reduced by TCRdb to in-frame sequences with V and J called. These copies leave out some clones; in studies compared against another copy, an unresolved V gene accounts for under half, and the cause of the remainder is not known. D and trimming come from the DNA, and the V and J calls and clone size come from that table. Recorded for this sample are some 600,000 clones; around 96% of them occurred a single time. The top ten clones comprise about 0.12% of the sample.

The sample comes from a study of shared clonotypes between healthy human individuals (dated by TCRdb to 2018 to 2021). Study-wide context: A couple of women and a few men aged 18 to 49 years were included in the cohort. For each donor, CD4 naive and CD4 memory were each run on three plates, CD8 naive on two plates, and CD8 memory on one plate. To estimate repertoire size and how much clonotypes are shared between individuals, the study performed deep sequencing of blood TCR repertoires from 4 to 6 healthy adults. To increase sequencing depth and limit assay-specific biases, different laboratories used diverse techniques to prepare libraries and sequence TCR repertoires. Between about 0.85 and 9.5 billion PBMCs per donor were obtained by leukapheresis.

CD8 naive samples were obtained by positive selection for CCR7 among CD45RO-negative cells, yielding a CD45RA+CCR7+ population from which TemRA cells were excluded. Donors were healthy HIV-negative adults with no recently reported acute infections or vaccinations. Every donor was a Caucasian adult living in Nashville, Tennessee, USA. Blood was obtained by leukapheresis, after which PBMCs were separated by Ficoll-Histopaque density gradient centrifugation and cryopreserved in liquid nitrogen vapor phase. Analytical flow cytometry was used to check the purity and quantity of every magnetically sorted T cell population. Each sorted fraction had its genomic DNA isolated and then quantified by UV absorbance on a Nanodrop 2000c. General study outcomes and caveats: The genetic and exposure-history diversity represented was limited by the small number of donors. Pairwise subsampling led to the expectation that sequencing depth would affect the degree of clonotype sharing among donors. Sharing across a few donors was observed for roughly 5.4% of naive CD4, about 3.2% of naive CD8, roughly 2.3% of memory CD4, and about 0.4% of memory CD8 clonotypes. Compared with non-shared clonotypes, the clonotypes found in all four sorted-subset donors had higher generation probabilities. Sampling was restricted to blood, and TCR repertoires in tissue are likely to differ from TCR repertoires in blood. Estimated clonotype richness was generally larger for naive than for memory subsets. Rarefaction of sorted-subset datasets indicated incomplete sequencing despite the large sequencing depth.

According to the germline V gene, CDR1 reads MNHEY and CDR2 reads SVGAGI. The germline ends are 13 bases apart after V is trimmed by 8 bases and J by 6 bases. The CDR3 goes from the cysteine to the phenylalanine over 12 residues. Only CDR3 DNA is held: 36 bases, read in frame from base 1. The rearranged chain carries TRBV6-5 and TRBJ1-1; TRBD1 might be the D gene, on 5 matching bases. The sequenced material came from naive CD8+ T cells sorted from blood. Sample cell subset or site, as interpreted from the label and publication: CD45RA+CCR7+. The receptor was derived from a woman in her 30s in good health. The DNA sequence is TGTGCCAGCGGTGGGGCTCGGGCTGAAGCTTTCTTT. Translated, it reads CASGGARAEAFF.